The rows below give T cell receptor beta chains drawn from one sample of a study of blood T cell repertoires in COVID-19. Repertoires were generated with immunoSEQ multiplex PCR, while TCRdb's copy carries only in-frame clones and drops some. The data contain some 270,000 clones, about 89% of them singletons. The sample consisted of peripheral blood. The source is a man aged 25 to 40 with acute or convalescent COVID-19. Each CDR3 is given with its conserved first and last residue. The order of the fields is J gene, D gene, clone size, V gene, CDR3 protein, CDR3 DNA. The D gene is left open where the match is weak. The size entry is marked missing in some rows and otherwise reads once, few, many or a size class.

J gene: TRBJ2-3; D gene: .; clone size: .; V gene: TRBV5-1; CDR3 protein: CASSLSGLLTDTQYF; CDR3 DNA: TGCGCCAGCAGCTTAAGCGGATTACTCACAGATACGCAGTATTTT
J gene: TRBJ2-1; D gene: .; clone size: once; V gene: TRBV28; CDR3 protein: CASRLGQFDLYNEQFF; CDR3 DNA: TGTGCCAGCAGATTAGGACAGTTCGACCTCTACAATGAGCAGTTCTTC
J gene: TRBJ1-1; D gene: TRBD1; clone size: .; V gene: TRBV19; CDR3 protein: CASTTGGLNTEAFF; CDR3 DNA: TGTGCCAGTACGACAGGGGGCTTGAACACTGAAGCTTTCTTT
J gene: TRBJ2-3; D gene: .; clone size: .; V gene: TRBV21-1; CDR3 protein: CASNQSPDTQYF; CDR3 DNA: TGTGCCAGCAACCAGTCACCCGATACGCAGTATTTT
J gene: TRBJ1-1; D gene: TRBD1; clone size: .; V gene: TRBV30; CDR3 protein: CAWTRQGRTEAFF; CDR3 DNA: TGTGCCTGGACCCGACAGGGTAGGACTGAAGCTTTCTTT
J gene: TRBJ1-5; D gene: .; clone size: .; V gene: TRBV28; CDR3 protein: CASSLPGYQPQHF; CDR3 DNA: TGTGCCAGCAGCCTTCCGGGTTATCAGCCCCAGCATTTT
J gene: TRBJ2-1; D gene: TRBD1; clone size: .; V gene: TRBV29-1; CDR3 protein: CSVGGGQGAYNEQFF; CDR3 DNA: TGCAGCGTTGGAGGGGGACAGGGTGCCTACAATGAGCAGTTCTTC
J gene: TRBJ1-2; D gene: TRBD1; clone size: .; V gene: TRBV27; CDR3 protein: CASSFRGYGQGYGYTF; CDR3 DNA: TGTGCCAGCAGTTTCAGGGGATATGGACAGGGGTATGGCTACACCTTC
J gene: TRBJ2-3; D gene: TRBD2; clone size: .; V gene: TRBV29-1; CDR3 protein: CSGDSGGADTQYF; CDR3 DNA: TGCAGCGGTGACTCGGGGGGGGCAGATACGCAGTATTTT
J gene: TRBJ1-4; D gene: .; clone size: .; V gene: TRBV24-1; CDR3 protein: CATLEPGATNEKLFF; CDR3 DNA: TGTGCCACCCTCGAACCGGGGGCAACTAATGAAAAACTGTTTTTT
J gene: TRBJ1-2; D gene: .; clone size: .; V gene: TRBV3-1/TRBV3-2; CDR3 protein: CASTGVRYGYTF; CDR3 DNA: TGTGCCAGCACAGGGGTACGCTATGGCTACACCTTC
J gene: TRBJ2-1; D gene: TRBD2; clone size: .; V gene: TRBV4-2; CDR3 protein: CASSQRSGGLYNEQFF; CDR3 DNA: TGTGCCAGCAGCCAACGAAGCGGGGGGCTCTACAATGAGCAGTTCTTC
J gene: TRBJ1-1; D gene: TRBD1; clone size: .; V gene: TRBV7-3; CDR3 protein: CASSLTATGARTEAFF; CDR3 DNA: TGTGCCAGCAGCTTAACGGCCACAGGGGCGAGGACTGAAGCTTTCTTT
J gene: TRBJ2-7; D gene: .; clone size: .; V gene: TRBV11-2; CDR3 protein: CASSSSYEQYF; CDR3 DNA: TGTGCCAGCAGCTCCTCTTACGAGCAGTACTTC
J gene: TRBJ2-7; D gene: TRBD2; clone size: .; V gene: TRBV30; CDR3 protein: CAWTSGTYEQYF; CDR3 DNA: TGTGCCTGGACTAGCGGGACCTACGAGCAGTACTTC
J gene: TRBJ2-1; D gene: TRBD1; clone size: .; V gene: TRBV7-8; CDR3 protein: CASSGLNRDRGIYEQFF; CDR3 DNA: TGTGCCAGCAGCGGCCTGAACCGGGACAGGGGGATTTATGAGCAGTTCTTC
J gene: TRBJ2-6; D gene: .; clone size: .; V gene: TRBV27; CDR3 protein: CASSFGGAGANVLTF; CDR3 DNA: TGTGCCAGCAGTTTTGGAGGGGCTGGGGCCAACGTCCTGACTTTC
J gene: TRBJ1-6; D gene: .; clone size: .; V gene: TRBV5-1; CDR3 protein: CASSSEGVSPLHF; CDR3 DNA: TGCGCCAGCAGCTCGGAGGGTGTCTCACCCCTCCACTTT
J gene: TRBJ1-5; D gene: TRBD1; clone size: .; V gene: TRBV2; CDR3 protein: CASSKDRGGNQPQHF; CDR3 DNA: TGTGCCAGCAGTAAAGACAGGGGCGGCAATCAGCCCCAGCATTTT
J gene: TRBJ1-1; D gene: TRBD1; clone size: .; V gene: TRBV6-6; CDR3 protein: CASGLQGSEAFF; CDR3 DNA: TGTGCCAGCGGATTACAGGGGTCTGAAGCTTTCTTT
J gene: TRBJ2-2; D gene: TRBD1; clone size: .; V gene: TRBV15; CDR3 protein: CATSSGDRGTIGELFF; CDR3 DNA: TGTGCCACCAGCTCCGGGGACAGGGGAACGATCGGGGAGCTGTTTTTT
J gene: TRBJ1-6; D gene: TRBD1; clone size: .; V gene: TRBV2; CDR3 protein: CASSVRGRSYNSPLHF; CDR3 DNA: TGTGCCAGCAGTGTGAGGGGGCGGTCCTATAATTCACCCCTCCACTTT
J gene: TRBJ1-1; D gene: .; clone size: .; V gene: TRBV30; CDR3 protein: CAWSEGVGAAFF; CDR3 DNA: TGTGCCTGGAGTGAAGGGGTGGGGGCCGCTTTCTTT
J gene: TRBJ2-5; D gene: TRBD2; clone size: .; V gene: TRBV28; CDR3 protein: CAFKRDYPYQETQYF; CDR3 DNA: TGTGCCTTCAAGAGGGACTATCCCTACCAAGAGACCCAGTACTTC
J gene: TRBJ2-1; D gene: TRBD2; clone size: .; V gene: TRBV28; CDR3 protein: CASRAGVGNEQFF; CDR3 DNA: TGTGCCAGCAGGGCGGGAGTTGGCAATGAGCAGTTCTTC
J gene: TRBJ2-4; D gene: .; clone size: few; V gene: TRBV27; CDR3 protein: CASSSQIAKNIQYF; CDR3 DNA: TGTGCCAGCAGTTCTCAGATAGCCAAAAACATTCAGTACTTC